Presented here are 8 T cell receptor beta chains from one specimen sequenced in a study of early T cells in non-severe SARS-CoV-2 infection. TCRdb processed the 5' RACE reads anew with MiXCR; each CDR3 protein has one entry. The sample has nearly 60,000 distinct CDR3 sequences, 10% to 15% seen once. The sequencing sample was made of whole blood. These receptors were collected from an adult who was a healthcare worker with PCR-confirmed SARS-CoV-2 infection or an uninfected control (not recorded which).

The chain couples TRBV4-2 to TRBJ2-4; no clear D gene. Germline lookup yields CDR1 LGHNA and CDR2 YNFKEQ. V was cut by 1 base and J by 7 bases, with 14 bases left in between. This CDR3 spans 15 amino acids. CDR3: CASSQADLSENIQYF. The CDR3 nucleotides are TGTGCCAGCAGCCAAGCTGATCTTAGTGAGAACATTCAGTACTTC.

This clonotype has a count of ten or more. The rearrangement links TRBV7-9 to TRBJ1-6, with 7 bases fitting TRBD1. The germline gives CDR1 SEHNR, CDR2 FQNEAQ (reference sequence). V was clipped by 5 bases and J by 4 bases; unmatched bases: 5. CDR3 length equals 15 residues. This chain's CDR3 is CASSKGQVYNSPLHF. In nucleotides, the CDR3 is TGTGCCAGCAGCAAAGGACAGGTGTATAATTCACCCCTCCACTTT.

This clonotype has more than one count but fewer than ten. The rearrangement joins TRBV4-3 to TRBJ1-4, with 7 bases lining up with TRBD1. With V trimmed by 1 base and J by 0 bases, 8 bases remained unmatched. Per germline, CDR1 LGHNA and CDR2 YSLEER. The CDR3 loop spans 18 amino acids. The CDR3 DNA reads TGCGCCAGCAGCCAAGGCCCGACAGGGAGCGCAACTAATGAAAAACTGTTTTTT. It specifies CASSQGPTGSATNEKLFF.

The sample holds many counts of this clonotype. V is TRBV20-1 and J is TRBJ2-7, with D tentatively TRBD2 (6 bases). CDR1 DFQATT and CDR2 SNEGSKA come from the germline V gene (reference sequence). The CDR3 covers 12 residues. V lost 0 bases, J lost 7 bases, and 10 bases lay in between. CDR3 loop: CSARDTGREQYF. CDR3 nucleotides: TGCAGTGCTAGAGATACGGGGAGGGAGCAGTACTTC.

This clonotype showed up just a few times. V gene TRBV6-1 combines with J gene TRBJ2-3; 11 bases line up with TRBD2. The CDR3 sequence is 16 residues long. CDR1 and CDR2 (germline): MNHNS, SASEGT. V dropped 6 bases and J dropped 5; count of bases not matched to a gene: 10. The CDR3 loop reads CASRVGLADTKDTQYF. The CDR3 region has the DNA TGTGCCAGCAGGGTGGGACTAGCGGATACCAAAGATACGCAGTATTTT.

This chain uses TRBV29-1 with TRBJ1-1; perhaps TRBD1 as D (6 bases). The CDR3 sequence is 15 residues long. Germline V CDR1 and CDR2: SQVTM, ANQGSEA. Trimming removed 5 bases at V and 1 base at J, with 17 bases between. In DNA form, the CDR3 reads TGCAGCGTTTTACTCCCCGAACAGGGGAACACTGAAGCTTTCTTT. It translates to CSVLLPEQGNTEAFF.

In its sample, this clonotype was seen many times. The chain recombines TRBV11-2 with TRBJ2-7, with 9 bases aligning to TRBD1. This CDR3 is built from 14 residues. After removal of 5 bases from V and 5 bases from J, the junction contained 7 bases not matched to a gene. In germline, CDR1 is SGHAT, CDR2 FQNNGV. The CDR3 DNA is TGTGCCAGCAGCCAACTGGGACAGGGCCACGAGCAGTACTTC. Protein sequence: CASSQLGQGHEQYF.

The chain couples TRBV6-5 to TRBJ2-7, with unresolved D. The CDR3 sequence is 12 residues long. Trimming shortened V by 0 bases and J by 7 bases, and 7 bases separated the two germline ends. Germline CDR1 is MNHEY and CDR2 is SVGAGI. The CDR3 spells CASSYSWGEQYF. The CDR3 DNA is TGTGCCAGCAGTTACTCGTGGGGAGAGCAGTACTTC.